The next 11 T cell receptor beta chains were all read from a single sample in a study of T cells in Graves' hyperthyroidism and ophthalmopathy. Amplification yielded TCR beta CDR3 regions, with RNA transcripts as the source. First-round RT-PCR targeting the TCR CDR3 was performed with the HTBI primer set. TCRdb re-called the multiplex PCR reads through MiXCR, storing one row per CDR3 protein. The table shows fewer than 750,000 distinct CDR3 sequences, with about 15% occurring only once. The sequenced sample was blood. The receptors here all came from a middle-aged woman with Graves' ophthalmopathy.

A few counts support this clonotype. The J gene is TRBJ2-6, the V gene TRBV7-9, with TRBD2 as a possible D gene (6 bases). The CDR3 totals 13 residues. Germline values: CDR1 SEHNR, CDR2 FQNEAQ (reference sequence). The V end lost 5 bases, the J end lost 15 bases, and 17 bases lay between the germline ends. The CDR3 protein is CASSPGAAGRLTF. The CDR3 DNA follows: TGTGCCAGCAGCCCCGGGGCCGCGGGGCGCCTGACTTTC. Full variable domain (rest looked up from reference TRBV7-9 and TRBJ2-6): DTGVSQNPRHKITKRGQNVTFRCDPISEHNRLYWYRQTLGQGPEFLTYFQNEAQLEKSRLLSDRFSAERPKGSFSTLEIQRTEQGDSAMYLCASSPGAAGRLTFGAGSRLTVL.

This clonotype was detected a few times. The chain is built from TRBV20-1 and TRBJ2-4; 7 bases line up with TRBD2. Germline lookup yields CDR1 DFQATT and CDR2 SNEGSKA (reference sequence). The CDR3 has 12 amino acids. The trim removed 4 bases at V and 8 bases at J, leaving 5 bases unmatched. The CDR3: CSATAGADIQYF. CDR3 nucleotides: TGCAGTGCTACCGCGGGAGCCGACATTCAGTACTTC.

This clonotype was observed many times. J is TRBJ2-5 and V is TRBV2; possibly TRBD2 for D (5 bases). The CDR3 length is 15 residues. Germline CDR1 is SNHLY and CDR2 is FYNNEI. Trimming cost V 6 bases and J 2 bases, with 16 bases left between them. The CDR3 region is CASRANREGQETQYF. The CDR3 DNA reads as TGTGCCAGCAGGGCGAACAGAGAGGGACAAGAGACCCAGTACTTC.

This clonotype showed up many times. In nucleotides, the CDR3 is TGTGCCAGCAGGTCTCCCCTCCGGGACAGGGCGGATCTGACCTACGAGCAGTACTTC. The encoded protein is CASRSPLRDRADLTYEQYF. The V gene is TRBV28, the J gene TRBJ2-7, with 9 bases aligning to TRBD1. The CDR3 is 19 amino acids. Trimming at V came to 6 bases and at J to 2 bases, leaving 20 bases not matched to a gene. From germline, CDR1 is MDHEN and CDR2 SYDVKM.

This clonotype was seen many times. The chain recombines TRBV20-1 with TRBJ1-1; D unclear. V was clipped by 7 bases and J by 4 bases, with 16 bases between them. This CDR3 contains 13 residues. Germline V gene lookup returns CDR1 DFQATT and CDR2 SNEGSKA (reference sequence). The CDR3 DNA follows: TGCAGTGGCGCGACATATGCGGGCACTGAAGCTTTCTTT. Amino acid sequence: CSGATYAGTEAFF.

This clonotype has at least ten counts. The chain combines TRBV19 with TRBJ2-7; 9 bases map to TRBD2. Germline V CDR1 and CDR2: LNHDA, SQIVND (reference sequence). The length of the CDR3 is 14 residues. V dropped 6 bases and J dropped 0; count of bases not matched to a gene: 3. This chain's CDR3 is CASRTSGSSYEQYF. DNA for the CDR3: TGTGCCAGTAGGACTAGCGGAAGCTCCTACGAGCAGTACTTC.

V is TRBV6-2 or TRBV6-3 and J is TRBJ2-7, with 9 bases matching TRBD2. Looked up from germline, CDR1 is MNHEY and CDR2 is SVGEGT. This CDR3 region has 15 residues. V was pared by 4 bases and J by 2 bases, with 6 bases of the junction left unmatched. CDR3 nucleotide sequence: TGTGCCAGCAGTTCCGGGACTAGCTTCACCTACGAGCAGTACTTC. Amino acid sequence: CASSSGTSFTYEQYF.

This clonotype was picked up many times. J is TRBJ2-4 and V is TRBV10-2; 9 bases are shared with TRBD2. The CDR3 runs to 16 residues. Germline CDR1 WSHSY, CDR2 SAAADI. V was clipped by 4 bases and J by 6 bases; unmatched bases: 10. CDR3 DNA sequence: TGCGCCAGCAGTGTTAGGCGGGAGGGCCCTGGAAACATTCAGTACTTC. This translates into CASSVRREGPGNIQYF.

In its sample, this clonotype was seen many times. This may be a read error, as it is one base from a much larger clone. V and J are TRBV27 and TRBJ1-2; no definite D call. This CDR3 region has 15 residues. Germline V gene data show CDR1 as MNHEY and CDR2 as SMNVEV (reference sequence). The CDR3: CASSLSEGPNYGNTF. The DNA for the CDR3 is TGTGCCAGCAGTTTATCGGAGGGTCCTAACTATGGCAACACCTTC.

The table lists this clonotype with a count of one. A much larger clone differs from this one at a single base, so this may be a read error. The V call is TRBV3-1, the J call TRBJ1-2, with 9 positions matching TRBD1. The CDR3 has 15 amino acids. Looked up from germline, CDR1 is LGHDT and CDR2 is YNNKEL (reference sequence). The CDR3 DNA sequence: TGTGCCGGCAGCCAAGGACAGGGGTACGTCTATGGCTACACCTTC. This sequence encodes CAGSQGQGYVYGYTF.

This clonotype was recorded at least ten times. The chain uses TRBV5-1 and TRBJ2-5; TRBD2 agrees at 10 bases. There are 15 residues in the CDR3. From germline, CDR1 is SGHRS and CDR2 YFSETQ. With V trimmed by 5 bases and J by 4 bases, 8 bases remained unmatched. The CDR3 DNA reads as TGCGCCAGCAGTCGACAAGCGGGAGGGGGAGAGACCCAGTACTTC. Residues: CASSRQAGGGETQYF. The variable domain in full, with the rest retrieved from reference TRBV5-1 and TRBJ2-5, is KAGVTQTPRYLIKTRGQQVTLSCSPISGHRSVSWYQQTPGQGLQFLFEYFSETQRNKGNFPGRFSGRQFSNSRSEMNVSTLELGDSALYLCASSRQAGGGETQYFGPGTRLLVL.